This T cell receptor (beta chain) was identified during a study of blood T cell repertoires in COVID-19. Study overall: Collection of acute and convalescent COVID-19 samples took place in the United States, Italy and Spain.

This clone was found a few times. V was pared by 4 bases and J by 7 bases, with 11 bases between. CDR1 is SGHAT and CDR2 is FQDESV in the germline V gene (reference sequence). CDR3 length equals 14 residues. Authors' data handling: Estimated nucleated cell counts came from reference gene primer amplification. Produced via immunoSEQ multiplex PCR; TCRdb's table is partial and in-frame only. V and J calls plus clone size are reproduced from that table; the DNA served to infer D and trimming. The sample yields hundreds of thousands of clones, around 87% seen once. Sequences were obtained from peripheral blood. The chain combines TRBV11-1 with TRBJ1-6, with D perhaps matching TRBD1 (5 bases). The receptor comes from a woman aged 55-70 years with COVID-19, enrolled during active disease. In DNA, the CDR3 is TGTGCCAGCAGCTCCAGGGCAGGGAATTCACCCCTCCACTTT. It is translated as CASSSRAGNSPLHF.